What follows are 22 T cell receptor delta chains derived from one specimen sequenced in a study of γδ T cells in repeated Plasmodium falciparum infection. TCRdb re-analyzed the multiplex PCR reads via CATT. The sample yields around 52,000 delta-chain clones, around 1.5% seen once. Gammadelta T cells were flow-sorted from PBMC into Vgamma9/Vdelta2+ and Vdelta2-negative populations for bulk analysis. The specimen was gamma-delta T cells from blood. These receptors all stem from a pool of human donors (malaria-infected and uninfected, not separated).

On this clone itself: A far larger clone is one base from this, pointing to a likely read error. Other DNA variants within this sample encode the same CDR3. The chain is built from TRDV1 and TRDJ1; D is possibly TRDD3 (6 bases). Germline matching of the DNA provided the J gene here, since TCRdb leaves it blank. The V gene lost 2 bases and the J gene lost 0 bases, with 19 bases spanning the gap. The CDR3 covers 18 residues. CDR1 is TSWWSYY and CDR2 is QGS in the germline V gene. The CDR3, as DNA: TGTGCTCTTGGGGAATTGGAGCGGGGGAGGAGGTACACCGATAAACTCATCTTT. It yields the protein CALGELERGRRYTDKLIF.

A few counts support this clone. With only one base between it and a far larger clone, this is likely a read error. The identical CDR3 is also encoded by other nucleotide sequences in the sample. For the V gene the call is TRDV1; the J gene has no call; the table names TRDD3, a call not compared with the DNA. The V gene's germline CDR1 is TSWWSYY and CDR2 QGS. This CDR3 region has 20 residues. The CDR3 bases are TGTGCTCTTGGGGAACTTTCCCGTGGGGATACAGGGGGGGGCACCGATAAACTCATCTTC. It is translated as CALGELSRGDTGGGTDKLIF.

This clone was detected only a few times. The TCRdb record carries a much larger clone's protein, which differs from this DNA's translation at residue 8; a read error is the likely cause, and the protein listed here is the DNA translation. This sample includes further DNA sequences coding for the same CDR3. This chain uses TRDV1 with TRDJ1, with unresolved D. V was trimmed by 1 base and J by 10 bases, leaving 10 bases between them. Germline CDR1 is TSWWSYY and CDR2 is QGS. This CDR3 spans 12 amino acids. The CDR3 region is CALGEPPVTLIF. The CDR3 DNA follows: TGTGCTCTTGGGGAACCCCCGGTGACACTCATCTTT.

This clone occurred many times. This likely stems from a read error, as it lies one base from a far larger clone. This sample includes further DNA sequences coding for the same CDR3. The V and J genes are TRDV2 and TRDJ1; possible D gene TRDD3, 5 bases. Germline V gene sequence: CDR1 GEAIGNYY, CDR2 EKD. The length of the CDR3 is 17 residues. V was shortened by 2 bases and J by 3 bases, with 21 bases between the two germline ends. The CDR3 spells CACDRVPGVGSPDKLIF. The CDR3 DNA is TGTGCCTGTGACAGGGTTCCCGGGGTGGGGTCCCCCGATAAACTCATCTTT.

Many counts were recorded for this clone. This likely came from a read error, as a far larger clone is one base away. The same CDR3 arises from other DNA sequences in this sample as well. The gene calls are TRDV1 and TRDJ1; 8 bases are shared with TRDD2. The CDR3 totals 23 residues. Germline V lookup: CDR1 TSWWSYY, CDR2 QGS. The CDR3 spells CALGELKIFLLTPGIMYTDKLIF. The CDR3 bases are TGTGCTCTTGGGGAACTCAAAATCTTCCTACTGACCCCGGGGATCATGTACACCGATAAGCTCATCTTT.

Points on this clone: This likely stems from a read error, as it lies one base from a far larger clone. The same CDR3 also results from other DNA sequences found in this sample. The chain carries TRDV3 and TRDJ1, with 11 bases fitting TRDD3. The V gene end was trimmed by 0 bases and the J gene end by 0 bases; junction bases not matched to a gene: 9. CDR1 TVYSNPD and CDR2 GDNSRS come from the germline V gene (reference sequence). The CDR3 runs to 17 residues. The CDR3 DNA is TGTGCCTTTAGTGAATTGGGGGATACGGTGTACACCGATAAACTCATCTTT. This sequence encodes CAFSELGDTVYTDKLIF.

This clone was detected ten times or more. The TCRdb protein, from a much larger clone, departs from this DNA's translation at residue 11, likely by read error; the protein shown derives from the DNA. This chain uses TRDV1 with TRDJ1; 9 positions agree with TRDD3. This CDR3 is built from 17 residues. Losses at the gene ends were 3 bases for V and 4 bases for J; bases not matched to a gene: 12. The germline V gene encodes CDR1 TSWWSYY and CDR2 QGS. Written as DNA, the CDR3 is TGTGCTCTTGGGGATTCTACGGGGATACGACACAGCGATAAACTCATCTTT. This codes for CALGDSTGIRHSDKLIF.

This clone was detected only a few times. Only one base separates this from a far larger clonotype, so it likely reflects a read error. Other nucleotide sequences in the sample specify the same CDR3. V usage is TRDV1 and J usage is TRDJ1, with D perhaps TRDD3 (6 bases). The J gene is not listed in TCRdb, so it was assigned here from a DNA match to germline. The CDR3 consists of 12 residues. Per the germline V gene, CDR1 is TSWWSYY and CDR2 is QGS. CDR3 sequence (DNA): TGTGCTCTGGGGGAACGGGGCCACAAACTCATCTTT. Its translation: CALGERGHKLIF.

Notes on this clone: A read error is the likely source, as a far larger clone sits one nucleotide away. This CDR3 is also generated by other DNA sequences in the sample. CDR3 DNA sequence: TGTGCCTGTGACACCACCCCCGTACTGGGGGATACTGCCACCGATAAACTCATCTTT. This encodes CACDTTPVLGDTATDKLIF. The genes are TRDV2 and TRDJ1; 12 positions match TRDD3. CDR1 and CDR2 from the germline V gene are GEAIGNYY and EKD. The CDR3 is 19 residues long. The V and J ends lost 0 bases and 1 base, in that order; junction bases with no gene match: 11.

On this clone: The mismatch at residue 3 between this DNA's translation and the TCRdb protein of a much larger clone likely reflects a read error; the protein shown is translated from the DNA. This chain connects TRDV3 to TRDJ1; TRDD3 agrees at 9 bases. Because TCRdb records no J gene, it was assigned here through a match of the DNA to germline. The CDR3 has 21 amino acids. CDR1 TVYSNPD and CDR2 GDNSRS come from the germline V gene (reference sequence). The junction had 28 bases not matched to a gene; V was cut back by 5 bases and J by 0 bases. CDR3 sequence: CALRVGIPVVYWGTHTDKLIF. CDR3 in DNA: TGTGCCCTTCGGGTGGGCATTCCCGTTGTGTACTGGGGGACGCACACCGATAAACTCATCTTT.

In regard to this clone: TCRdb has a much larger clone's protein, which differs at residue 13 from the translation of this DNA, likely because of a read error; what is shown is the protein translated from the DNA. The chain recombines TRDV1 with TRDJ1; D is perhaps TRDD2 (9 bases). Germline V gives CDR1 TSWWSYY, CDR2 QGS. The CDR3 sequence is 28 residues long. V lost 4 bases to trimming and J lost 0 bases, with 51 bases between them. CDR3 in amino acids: CALGGPYTLPTKSPPLILGGLHTDKLIF. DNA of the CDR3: TGTGCTCTTGGGGGCCCATACACCCTTCCTACCAAATCCCCACCCTTAATACTGGGGGGCCTTCACACCGATAAACTCATCTTT.

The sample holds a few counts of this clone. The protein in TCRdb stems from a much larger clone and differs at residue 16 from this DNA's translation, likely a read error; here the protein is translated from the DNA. The CDR3 loop reads CALGEECEHGLPPGRPIF. In nucleotides, the CDR3 is TGTGCTCTTGGGGAAGAATGTGAGCATGGCCTTCCGCCTGGGCGACCCATCTTT. This sequence joins TRDV1 and TRDJ1, with D perhaps TRDD2 (6 bases). The CDR3 loop spans 18 amino acids. The V and J ends lost 2 bases and 13 bases respectively, with 32 bases between them. Germline V gene sequence: CDR1 TSWWSYY, CDR2 QGS.

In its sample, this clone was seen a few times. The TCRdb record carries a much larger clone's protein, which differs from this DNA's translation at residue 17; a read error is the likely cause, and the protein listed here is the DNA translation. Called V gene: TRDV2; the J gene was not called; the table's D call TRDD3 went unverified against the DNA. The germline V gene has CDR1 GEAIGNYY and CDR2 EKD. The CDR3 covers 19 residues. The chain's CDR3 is CACDTVETGGDLYTDKPIF. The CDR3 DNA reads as TGTGCCTGTGACACCGTCGAAACAGGGGGGGATCTGTACACCGATAAACCCATCTTT.

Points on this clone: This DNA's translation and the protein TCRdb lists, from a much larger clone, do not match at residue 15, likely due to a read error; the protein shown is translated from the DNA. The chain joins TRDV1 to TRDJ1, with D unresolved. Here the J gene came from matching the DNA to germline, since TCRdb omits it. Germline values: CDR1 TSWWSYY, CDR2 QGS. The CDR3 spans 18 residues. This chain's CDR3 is CALGEPPTGGTYTDELIF. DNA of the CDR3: TGTGCTCTTGGGGAACCCCCCACCGGTGGAACTTACACCGATGAACTCATCTTT.

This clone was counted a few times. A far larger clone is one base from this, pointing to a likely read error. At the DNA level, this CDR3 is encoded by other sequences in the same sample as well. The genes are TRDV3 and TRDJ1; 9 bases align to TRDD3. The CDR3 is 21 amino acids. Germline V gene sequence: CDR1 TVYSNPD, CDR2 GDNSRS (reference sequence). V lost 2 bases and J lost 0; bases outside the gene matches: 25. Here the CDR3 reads CAFRVGIPVVYWGTHTDKLIF. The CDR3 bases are TGTGCCTTTCGAGTGGGCATTCCCGTTGTGTACTGGGGGACGCACACCGATAAACTCATCTTT.

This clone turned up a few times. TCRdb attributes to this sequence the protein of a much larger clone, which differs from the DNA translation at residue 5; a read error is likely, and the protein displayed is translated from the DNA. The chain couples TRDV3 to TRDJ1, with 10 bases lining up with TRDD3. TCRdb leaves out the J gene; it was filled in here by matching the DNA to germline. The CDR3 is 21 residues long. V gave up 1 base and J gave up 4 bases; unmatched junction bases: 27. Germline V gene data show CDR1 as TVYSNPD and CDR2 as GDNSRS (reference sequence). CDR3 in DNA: TGTGCCTTTATTACCCGCCTATTCCTCGTTGGGGGATACATAATAAGCGATAAACTCATCTTT. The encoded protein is CAFITRLFLVGGYIISDKLIF.

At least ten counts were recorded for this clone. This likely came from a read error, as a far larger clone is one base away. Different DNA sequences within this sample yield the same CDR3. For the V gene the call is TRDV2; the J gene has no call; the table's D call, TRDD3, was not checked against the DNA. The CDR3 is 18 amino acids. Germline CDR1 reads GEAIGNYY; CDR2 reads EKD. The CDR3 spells CACDPVLGDTQDTDKLIF. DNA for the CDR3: TGTGCCTGTGACCCCGTACTGGGGGATACCCAGGACACCGATAAGCTCATCTTT.

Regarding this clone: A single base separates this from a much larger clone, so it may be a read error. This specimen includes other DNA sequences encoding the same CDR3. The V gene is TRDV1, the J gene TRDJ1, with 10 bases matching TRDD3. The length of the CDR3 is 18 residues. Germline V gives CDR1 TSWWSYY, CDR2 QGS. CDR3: CALGERARGIRATDKLIF. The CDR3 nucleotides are TGTGCTCTCGGGGAACGCGCTCGGGGGATACGCGCCACCGATAAACTCATCTTT.

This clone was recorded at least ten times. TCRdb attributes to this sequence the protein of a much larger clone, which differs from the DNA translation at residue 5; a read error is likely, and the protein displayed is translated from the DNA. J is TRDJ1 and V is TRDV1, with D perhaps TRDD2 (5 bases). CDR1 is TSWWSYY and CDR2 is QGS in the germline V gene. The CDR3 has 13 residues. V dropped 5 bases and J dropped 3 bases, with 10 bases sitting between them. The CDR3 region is CALGFPFSDKLIF. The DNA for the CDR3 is TGTGCTCTTGGGTTCCCCTTCTCCGATAAACTCATCTTT.

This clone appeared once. The chain's CDR3 is CACDELGDPYTDKLIF. CDR3 nucleotide sequence: TGTGCCTGTGACGAACTGGGGGACCCATACACCGATAAACTCATCTTT. This chain joins TRDV2 and TRDJ1, with 9 nucleotides matching TRDD3. The J gene was not available in TCRdb and was assigned here by matching the DNA to germline segments. In germline, CDR1 is GEAIGNYY, CDR2 EKD. V lost 3 bases and J lost 0; bases outside the gene matches: 7. This CDR3 has 16 amino acids.

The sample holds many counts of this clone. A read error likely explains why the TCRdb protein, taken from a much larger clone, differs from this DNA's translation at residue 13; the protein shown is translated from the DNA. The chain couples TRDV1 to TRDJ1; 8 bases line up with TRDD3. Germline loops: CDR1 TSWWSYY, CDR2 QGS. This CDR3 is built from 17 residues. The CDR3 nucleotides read TGTGCTCTTGGGGAAAGAACTTTGGGGGATTACACCAATAAACTCATCTTT. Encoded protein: CALGERTLGDYTNKLIF.

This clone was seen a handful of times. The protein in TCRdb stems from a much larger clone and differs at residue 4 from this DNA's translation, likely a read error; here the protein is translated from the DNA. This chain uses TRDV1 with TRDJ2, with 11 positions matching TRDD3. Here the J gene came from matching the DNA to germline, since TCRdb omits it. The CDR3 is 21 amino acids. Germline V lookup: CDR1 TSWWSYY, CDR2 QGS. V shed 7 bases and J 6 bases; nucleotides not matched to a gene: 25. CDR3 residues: CALEFSYLQDLGDTRAAQLFF. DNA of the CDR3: TGTGCTCTTGAGTTTTCCTACCTGCAAGACCTGGGGGATACTCGGGCAGCACAACTCTTCTTT.